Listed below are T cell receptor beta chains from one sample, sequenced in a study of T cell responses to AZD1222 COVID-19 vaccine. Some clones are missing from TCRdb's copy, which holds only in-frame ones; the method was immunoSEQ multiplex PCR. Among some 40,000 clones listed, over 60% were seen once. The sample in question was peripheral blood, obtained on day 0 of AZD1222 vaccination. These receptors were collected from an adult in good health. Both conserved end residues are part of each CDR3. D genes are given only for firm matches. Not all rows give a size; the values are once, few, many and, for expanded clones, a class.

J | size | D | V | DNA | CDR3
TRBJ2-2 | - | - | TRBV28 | TGTGCCAGCAGTTTATCCCCGACTGGAGGGGAGCTGTTTTTT | CASSLSPTGGELFF
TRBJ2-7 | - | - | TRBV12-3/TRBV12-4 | TGTGCCAGCAGTTTAGGGGGACACTACGAGCAGTACTTC | CASSLGGHYEQYF
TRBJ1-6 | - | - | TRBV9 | TGTGCCAGCAGCGGGGGCCTAGAGGGGAATTCACCCCTCCACTTT | CASSGGLEGNSPLHF
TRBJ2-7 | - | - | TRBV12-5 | TGTGCTAGTGCCTCCGGTGTTGGTGCAGGCGAGCAGTACTTC | CASASGVGAGEQYF
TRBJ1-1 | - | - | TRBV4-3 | TGCGCCAGCAGCTATCGGGTTCAGTCTGAAGCTTTCTTT | CASSYRVQSEAFF
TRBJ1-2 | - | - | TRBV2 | TGTGCCAGCAGGGGGCCCGCACGGGGGCACTTCTATGGCTACACCTTC | CASRGPARGHFYGYTF
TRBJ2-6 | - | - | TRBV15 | TGTGCCACCTCAAGGGACCCCTCGGGGGCCAACGTCCTGACTTTC | CATSRDPSGANVLTF
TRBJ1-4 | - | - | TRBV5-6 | TGTGCCAGCAGCCCGGCCCCGGGACGGGATGGAAAACTGTTTTTT | CASSPAPGRDGKLFF
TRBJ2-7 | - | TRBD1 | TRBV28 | TGTGCCAGCAGCGACAGGGGGCCCCGCCTTATCTACGAGCAGTACTTC | CASSDRGPRLIYEQYF
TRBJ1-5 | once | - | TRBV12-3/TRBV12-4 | TGTGCCAGCAGGCAGCTTAGCAATCAGCCCCAGCATTTT | CASRQLSNQPQHF
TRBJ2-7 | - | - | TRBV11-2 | TGTGCCAGCAGCTTAAGGCAGGTATCCTACGAGCAGTACTTC | CASSLRQVSYEQYF
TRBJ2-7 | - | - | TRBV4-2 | TGTGCCAGCAGCCAAGCCGTTTCGGCCCTCTACGAGCAGTACTTC | CASSQAVSALYEQYF
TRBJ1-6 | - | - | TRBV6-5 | TGTGCCAGCAGTTATGGGCAGGGACATAATTCACCCCTCCACTTT | CASSYGQGHNSPLHF
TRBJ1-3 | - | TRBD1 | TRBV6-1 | TGTGCCAGCAGTGAACTTGTAGGGGGCTTGGGAAACACCATATATTTT | CASSELVGGLGNTIYF
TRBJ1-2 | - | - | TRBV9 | TGTGCCAGCAGCCCAGTGGGGCAGGACTATGGCTACACCTTC | CASSPVGQDYGYTF
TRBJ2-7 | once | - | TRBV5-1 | TGCGCCAGCAGCTTGGACGGCAGGTCTTCCTACGAGCAGTACTTC | CASSLDGRSSYEQYF
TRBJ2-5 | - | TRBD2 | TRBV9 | TGTGCCAGCAGCGTAAGCGGGGAGTACCAAGAGACCCAGTACTTC | CASSVSGEYQETQYF
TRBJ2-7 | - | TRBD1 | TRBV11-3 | TGTGCCAGCAGCTTAGGGACAGGGGGTAGGTACGAGCAGTACTTC | CASSLGTGGRYEQYF
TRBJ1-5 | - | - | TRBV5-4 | TGTGCCAGCAGCTTGGATTCCGGAGCCCAGCATTTT | CASSLDSGAQHF
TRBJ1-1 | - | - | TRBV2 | TGTGCCAGCAGACCGGGCTCCCGGGAGAACACTGAAGCTTTCTTT | CASRPGSRENTEAFF
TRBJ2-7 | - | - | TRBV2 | TGTGCCAGCAGTGAGCTCTACGAGCAGTACTTC | CASSELYEQYF
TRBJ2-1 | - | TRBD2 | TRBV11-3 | TGTGCCAGCGTATCTCCCGGGGGGGGTTACAATGAGCAGTTCTTC | CASVSPGGGYNEQFF
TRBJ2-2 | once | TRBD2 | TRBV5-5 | TGTGCCAGCAGCCGACTAGCGGGTAACACCGGGGAGCTGTTTTTT | CASSRLAGNTGELFF
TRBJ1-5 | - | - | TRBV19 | TGTGCCAGTAGTTTCAGGGTTGGCAATCAGCCCCAGCATTTT | CASSFRVGNQPQHF
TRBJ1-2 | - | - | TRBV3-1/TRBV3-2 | TGTGCCAGCAGCCTCAAGATGGGACATCGAATCTATGGCTACACCTTC | CASSLKMGHRIYGYTF
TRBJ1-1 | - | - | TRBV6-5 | TGTGCCAGCACCGAGACCACTGAAGCTTTCTTT | CASTETTEAFF
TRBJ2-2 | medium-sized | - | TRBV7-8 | TGTGCCAGCAGCTTAGCGGGACGATGGGAGCTGTTTTTT | CASSLAGRWELFF
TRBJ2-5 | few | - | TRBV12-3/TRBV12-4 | TGTGCCAGCAGTCTCCAAGAGACCCAGTACTTC | CASSLQETQYF
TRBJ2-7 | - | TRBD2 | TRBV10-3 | TGTGCCATCAGGGACACCCGACTAGCGGGGAAAAACGAGCAGTACTTC | CAIRDTRLAGKNEQYF
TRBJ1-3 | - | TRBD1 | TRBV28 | TGTGCCAGCAGCCCAACAAAGGGGGCACGTGGAAACACCATATATTTT | CASSPTKGARGNTIYF
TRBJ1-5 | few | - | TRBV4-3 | TGCGCCAGCAGCCAAGACCAGAATCAGCCCCAGCATTTT | CASSQDQNQPQHF
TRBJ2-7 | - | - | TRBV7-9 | TGTGCCAGCAGCTTAGGTCCAGCCGAGCAGTACTTC | CASSLGPAEQYF
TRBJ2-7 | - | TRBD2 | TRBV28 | TGTGCCAGCAGTTTAGGGCAGGGAGGGGAGCAGTACTTC | CASSLGQGGEQYF
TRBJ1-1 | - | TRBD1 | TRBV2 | TGTGCCAGCAGTGAATGGAGGGGGCAAGAAGCTTTCTTT | CASSEWRGQEAFF
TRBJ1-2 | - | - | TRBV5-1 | TGCGCCAGCAGCTTGGATGGAGGGGGCTATGGCTACACCTTC | CASSLDGGGYGYTF
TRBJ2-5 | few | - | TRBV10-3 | TGTGCCATCAGTTCGGGGGAGACCCAGTACTTC | CAISSGETQYF